A selection of T cell receptor beta chains follows, all from one sample in a study of shared clonotypes between healthy human individuals. The data were produced by immunoSEQ multiplex PCR, yet TCRdb's version contains in-frame clones alone and is incomplete. The profile shows under 1 million clones, around 96% of them singletons. Source material: naive CD8+ T cells sorted from blood. All receptors derive from a man aged 25 to 40 in good health. CDR3s include the opening cysteine and the closing phenylalanine or tryptophan. Each record gives: clone size, D gene, J gene, V gene, CDR3 protein, CDR3 DNA. A D gene is named only where the DNA matches it firmly. The listing skips clone size in some rows; elsewhere it reads once, few, many or a size class.

size: -; D: -; J: TRBJ1-1; V: TRBV27; CDR3: CASSLNGVNTEAFF; DNA: TGTGCCAGCAGTTTGAACGGGGTGAACACTGAAGCTTTCTTT
size: -; D: -; J: TRBJ2-5; V: TRBV7-9; CDR3: CASTAIQETQYF; DNA: TGTGCCAGCACGGCAATCCAAGAGACCCAGTACTTC
size: -; D: TRBD2; J: TRBJ2-7; V: TRBV27; CDR3: CASSLSPGLAYEQYF; DNA: TGTGCCAGCAGTTTATCTCCGGGACTAGCTTACGAGCAGTACTTC
size: -; D: TRBD2; J: TRBJ2-7; V: TRBV28; CDR3: CASRRLAEAEYF; DNA: TGTGCCAGCAGGAGACTAGCGGAGGCGGAGTACTTC
size: -; D: -; J: TRBJ2-3; V: TRBV29-1; CDR3: CSVDGYAWDLADTQYF; DNA: TGCAGCGTTGATGGTTACGCGTGGGACCTTGCTGATACGCAGTATTTT
size: -; D: -; J: TRBJ1-3; V: TRBV2; CDR3: CASSESSADSLSSGNTIYF; DNA: TGTGCCAGCAGTGAATCGTCAGCCGACAGCTTAAGCTCTGGAAACACCATATATTTT
size: -; D: TRBD2; J: TRBJ2-3; V: TRBV27; CDR3: CASSLELAATDTQYF; DNA: TGTGCCAGCAGTTTGGAACTAGCGGCTACAGATACGCAGTATTTT
size: -; D: TRBD1; J: TRBJ1-4; V: TRBV4-3; CDR3: CASSLTGNKGTNEKLFF; DNA: TGCGCCAGCAGCTTGACAGGGAACAAAGGAACTAATGAAAAACTGTTTTTT
size: -; D: TRBD2; J: TRBJ2-1; V: TRBV11-2; CDR3: CASSHRTSGYNEQFF; DNA: TGTGCCAGCAGCCATCGGACTAGCGGATACAATGAGCAGTTCTTC
size: -; D: -; J: TRBJ2-3; V: TRBV11-2; CDR3: CASLGWERVFGTDTQYF; DNA: TGTGCCAGCCTAGGCTGGGAACGAGTTTTTGGCACAGATACGCAGTATTTT
size: -; D: -; J: TRBJ2-1; V: TRBV11-2; CDR3: CASSGNAGYEQFF; DNA: TGTGCCAGCAGCGGAAATGCAGGGTATGAGCAGTTCTTC
size: once; D: TRBD1; J: TRBJ1-2; V: TRBV7-9; CDR3: CASSLGAGGDYGYTF; DNA: TGTGCCAGCAGCTTAGGGGCAGGGGGCGACTATGGCTACACCTTC
size: -; D: -; J: TRBJ1-5; V: TRBV7-9; CDR3: CASSLPGNQPQHF; DNA: TGTGCCAGCAGCTTACCAGGGAATCAGCCCCAGCATTTT
size: -; D: TRBD2; J: TRBJ2-2; V: TRBV6-5; CDR3: CASRLAGGWTGELFF; DNA: TGTGCCAGCAGACTAGCGGGAGGTTGGACCGGGGAGCTGTTTTTT
size: once; D: TRBD1; J: TRBJ2-7; V: TRBV19; CDR3: CASSSGQGYEQYF; DNA: TGTGCCAGTAGTTCGGGACAGGGCTACGAGCAGTACTTC
size: -; D: TRBD2; J: TRBJ2-5; V: TRBV10-1; CDR3: CASSETSGAQETQYF; DNA: TGCGCCAGCAGTGAGACTAGCGGGGCCCAAGAGACCCAGTACTTC
size: -; D: TRBD2; J: TRBJ2-7; V: TRBV7-2; CDR3: CASSLRTSGRNLYEQYF; DNA: TGTGCCAGCAGCCTCCGGACTAGCGGGAGGAACTTGTACGAGCAGTACTTC
size: -; D: TRBD2; J: TRBJ2-1; V: TRBV11-2; CDR3: CASSLDSRGGVYNEQFF; DNA: TGTGCCAGCAGCTTAGATAGCCGCGGGGGAGTCTACAATGAGCAGTTCTTC
size: -; D: TRBD1; J: TRBJ1-2; V: TRBV4-3; CDR3: CASSQGTGAVGGYTF; DNA: TGCGCCAGCAGCCAGGGGACAGGGGCTGTGGGCGGCTACACCTTC
size: -; D: TRBD2; J: TRBJ2-7; V: TRBV7-9; CDR3: CASSSSGSGEQYF; DNA: TGTGCCAGCAGCTCAAGCGGGAGTGGTGAGCAGTACTTC
size: -; D: -; J: TRBJ2-2; V: TRBV28; CDR3: CASSEGERRELFF; DNA: TGTGCCAGCAGTGAAGGGGAACGCCGGGAGCTGTTTTTT
size: -; D: TRBD1; J: TRBJ2-1; V: TRBV9; CDR3: CASRNSTGDNEQFF; DNA: TGTGCCAGTCGAAATTCGACAGGGGACAATGAGCAGTTCTTC
size: -; D: -; J: TRBJ2-4; V: TRBV5-1; CDR3: CASSPNGGVIQYF; DNA: TGCGCCAGCAGCCCGAACGGGGGCGTGATTCAGTACTTC
size: -; D: -; J: TRBJ2-1; V: TRBV27; CDR3: CASSLGGAEQFF; DNA: TGTGCCAGCAGTTTAGGGGGAGCTGAGCAGTTCTTC
size: -; D: -; J: TRBJ2-7; V: TRBV14; CDR3: CASSHSYEQYF; DNA: TGTGCCAGCAGCCACAGCTACGAGCAGTACTTC
size: -; D: TRBD1; J: TRBJ1-5; V: TRBV27; CDR3: CASRGQGTYSNQPQHF; DNA: TGTGCCAGCAGGGGACAGGGCACATATAGCAATCAGCCCCAGCATTTT
size: -; D: -; J: TRBJ1-5; V: TRBV27; CDR3: CASSLQGAGNQPQHF; DNA: TGTGCCAGCAGTTTACAGGGTGCTGGCAATCAGCCCCAGCATTTT
size: -; D: TRBD2; J: TRBJ2-7; V: TRBV13; CDR3: CASRPRGSVDEQYF; DNA: TGTGCCAGCCGTCCTCGCGGGAGTGTAGACGAGCAGTACTTC
size: few; D: TRBD1; J: TRBJ2-7; V: TRBV5-1; CDR3: CASSLAGTGGRLYEQYF; DNA: TGCGCCAGCAGCTTGGCCGGGACAGGGGGCAGGCTCTACGAGCAGTACTTC
size: -; D: -; J: TRBJ2-3; V: TRBV29-1; CDR3: CSVSGGTQYF; DNA: TGCAGCGTTAGTGGAGGCACGCAGTATTTT
size: -; D: TRBD2; J: TRBJ2-1; V: TRBV4-1; CDR3: CASSQTPGTRSYNEQFF; DNA: TGCGCCAGCAGCCAAACACCCGGGACTAGATCCTACAATGAGCAGTTCTTC
size: -; D: TRBD1; J: TRBJ2-7; V: TRBV27; CDR3: CASSLRPWDRGYEQYF; DNA: TGTGCCAGCAGTTTAAGACCCTGGGACAGGGGCTACGAGCAGTACTTC
size: -; D: -; J: TRBJ2-7; V: TRBV15; CDR3: CATSRDLSGPYEQYF; DNA: TGTGCCACCAGCAGAGATCTTAGCGGTCCCTACGAGCAGTACTTC
size: -; D: -; J: TRBJ1-2; V: TRBV5-4; CDR3: CASSLNLGVYGYTF; DNA: TGTGCCAGCAGCTTAAACTTGGGGGTTTATGGCTACACCTTC
size: -; D: -; J: TRBJ2-7; V: TRBV4-3; CDR3: CASSQDHGPSRDIDPYEQYF; DNA: TGCGCCAGCAGCCAAGATCATGGGCCTTCTAGGGACATTGATCCCTACGAGCAGTACTTC
size: once; D: TRBD1; J: TRBJ1-1; V: TRBV28; CDR3: CASSGDREVKAFF; DNA: TGTGCCAGCAGTGGGGACAGGGAGGTTAAAGCTTTCTTT
size: -; D: -; J: TRBJ2-7; V: TRBV5-1; CDR3: CASSPALTYEQYF; DNA: TGCGCCAGCAGCCCCGCGCTAACCTACGAGCAGTACTTC
size: -; D: TRBD1; J: TRBJ2-7; V: TRBV29-1; CDR3: CSVDTSGGYEQYF; DNA: TGCAGCGTTGACACCTCAGGGGGCTACGAGCAGTACTTC
size: -; D: -; J: TRBJ2-1; V: TRBV15; CDR3: CATSRELNEQFF; DNA: TGTGCCACCAGCAGAGAACTTAATGAGCAGTTCTTC
size: -; D: -; J: TRBJ2-7; V: TRBV7-9; CDR3: CASTNWQESYEQYF; DNA: TGTGCCAGCACCAACTGGCAGGAATCCTACGAGCAGTACTTC
size: -; D: -; J: TRBJ2-5; V: TRBV29-1; CDR3: CSVVGRAPVLGQETQYF; DNA: TGCAGCGTTGTAGGCAGGGCACCTGTCTTAGGGCAAGAGACCCAGTACTTC
size: -; D: -; J: TRBJ2-1; V: TRBV4-3; CDR3: CASSQEHGYNEQFF; DNA: TGCGCCAGCAGCCAAGAGCACGGTTACAATGAGCAGTTCTTC
size: -; D: -; J: TRBJ2-5; V: TRBV27; CDR3: CASSPIRSMGAQETQYF; DNA: TGTGCCAGCAGTCCCATTAGGAGTATGGGAGCCCAAGAGACCCAGTACTTC